Described below is a single T cell receptor beta chain sequence and its context. What it binds is not known. CDR1 and CDR2 (germline): DFQATT, SNEGSKA (reference sequence). There are 9 residues in the CDR3. Trimming at V came to 8 bases and at J to 10 bases, leaving 2 bases not matched to a gene. CD45RA-negative memory and CD45RA+ naive subsets were split from the CD4+ cells. This record belongs to a study of shared clonotypes between healthy human individuals. Findings of the study overall: Relative to memory subsets, naive subsets generally showed larger estimated richness. Despite large depth, sorted-subset datasets appeared incompletely sequenced.

Sorted-subset replicate PCR reactions were performed with roughly 200 ng DNA, corresponding to roughly 30,000 T cell genomes. TCRdb's copy holds only in-frame clones and misses some; the assay was immunoSEQ multiplex PCR. The table records about 1.4 million clones, roughly 96% of them present only once. This sequence originates from a man aged 25-40 years in good health. V and J are TRBV20-1 and TRBJ2-1; 7 bases match TRBD2. Sample: naive CD4+ T cells sorted from blood. Subset in this sample: CD45RA+ positively selected. The CDR3 nucleotides read TGCAGTTTTAGCGGGGAGCAGTTCTTC. Translated, it gives CSFSGEQFF.